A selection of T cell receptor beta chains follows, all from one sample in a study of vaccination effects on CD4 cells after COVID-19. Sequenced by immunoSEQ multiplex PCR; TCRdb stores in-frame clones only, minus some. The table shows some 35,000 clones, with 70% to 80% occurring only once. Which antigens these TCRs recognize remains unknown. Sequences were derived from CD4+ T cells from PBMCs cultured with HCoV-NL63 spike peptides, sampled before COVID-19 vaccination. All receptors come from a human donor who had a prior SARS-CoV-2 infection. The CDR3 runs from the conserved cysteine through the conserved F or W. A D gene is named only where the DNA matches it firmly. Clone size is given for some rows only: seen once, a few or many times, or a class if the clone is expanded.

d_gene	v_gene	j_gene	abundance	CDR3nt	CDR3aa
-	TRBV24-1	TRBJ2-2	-	TGTGCCACCAGTTCGTATCAGGGAGACACCGGGGAGCTGTTTTTT	CATSSYQGDTGELFF
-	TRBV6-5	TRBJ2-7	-	TGTGCCAGCAGAGATACAGGGTTTACCTACGAGCAGTACTTC	CASRDTGFTYEQYF
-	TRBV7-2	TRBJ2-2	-	TGTGCCAGCAGCTTATTTTGGGGGGCCTCGAACACCGGGGAGCTGTTTTTT	CASSLFWGASNTGELFF
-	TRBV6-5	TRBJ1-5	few	TGTGCCAGCAGTCCTCGGGCCCTGAGCAATCAGCCCCAGCATTTT	CASSPRALSNQPQHF
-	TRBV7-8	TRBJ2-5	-	TGTGCCAGCAGCTTGGACAGACAAGAGACCCAGTACTTC	CASSLDRQETQYF
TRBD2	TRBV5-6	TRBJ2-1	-	TGTGCCAGCAGCACTCCCTCCGGGGTAGCGGGAGTGTATAATGAGCAGTTCTTC	CASSTPSGVAGVYNEQFF
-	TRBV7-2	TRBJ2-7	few	TGTGCCAGCAGCTTAGAGGCCGGAGGGGGGTACGAGCAGTACTTC	CASSLEAGGGYEQYF
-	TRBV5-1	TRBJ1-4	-	TGCGCCAGCAGCTTGGTCGGTGAAAAACTGTTTTTT	CASSLVGEKLFF
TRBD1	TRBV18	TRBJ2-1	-	TGTGCCAGCTACAGGGACAGGGGGCTTCCCAACAATGAGCAGTTCTTC	CASYRDRGLPNNEQFF
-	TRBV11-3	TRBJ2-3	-	TGTGCCAGCACACTAAGGGTAGCAGGGGCAAGAGATACGCAGTATTTT	CASTLRVAGARDTQYF
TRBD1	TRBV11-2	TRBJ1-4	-	TGTGCCAGCAGCCGGGGACAGCCTAATGAAAAACTGTTTTTT	CASSRGQPNEKLFF
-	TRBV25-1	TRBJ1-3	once	TGTGCCAGCAGTGCTTTAGGGGCCTCACACACCATATATTTT	CASSALGASHTIYF
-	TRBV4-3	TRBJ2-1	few	TGCGCCAGCAGCCAAGTGGAGGGTTGGGGCTACAATGAGCAGTTCTTC	CASSQVEGWGYNEQFF
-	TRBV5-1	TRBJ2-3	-	TGCGCCAGCAGGCCGGTCGCAGATACGCAGTATTTT	CASRPVADTQYF
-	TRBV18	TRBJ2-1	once	TGTGCCAGCTCAGAGGATGCCGGCTACAATGAGCAGTTCTTC	CASSEDAGYNEQFF
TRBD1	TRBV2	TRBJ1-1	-	TGTGCCAGCAGGAGGGACAGGGGGCCGGGTAACACTGAAGCTTTCTTT	CASRRDRGPGNTEAFF
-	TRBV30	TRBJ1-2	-	TGTGCCTGGAGCCTCGGGTGGGCCTATGGCTACACCTTC	CAWSLGWAYGYTF
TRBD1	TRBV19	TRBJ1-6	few	TGTGCCAGTAGTAGAGACAGGGTTTCACCCCTCCACTTT	CASSRDRVSPLHF
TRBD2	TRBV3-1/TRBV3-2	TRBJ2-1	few	TGTGCCAGCAGCCCGGGACTAGCGGGTAATGAGCAGTTCTTC	CASSPGLAGNEQFF
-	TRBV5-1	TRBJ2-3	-	TGCGCCAGCAGCTTCCCGCAGGGCACAGATACGCAGTATTTT	CASSFPQGTDTQYF
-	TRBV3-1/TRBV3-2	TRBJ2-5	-	TGTGCCAGCAGCCTCAGACAGGGAGGCGAGACCCAGTACTTC	CASSLRQGGETQYF
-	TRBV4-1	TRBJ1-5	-	TGCGCCAGCAGCCAAAGATGGGGGGTTAGCAATCAGCCCCAGCATTTT	CASSQRWGVSNQPQHF
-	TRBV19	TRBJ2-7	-	TGTGCCAGTAGTATAGGCATAAACCCCTACGAGCAGTACTTC	CASSIGINPYEQYF
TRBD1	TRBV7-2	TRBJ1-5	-	TGTGCCAGCAGCTTATCCACAGGGGTTCAGCCCCAGCATTTT	CASSLSTGVQPQHF
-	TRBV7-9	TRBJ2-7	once	TGTGCCAGCAGCCTGGGCCCCCCCCATCAATACGAGCAGTACTTC	CASSLGPPHQYEQYF
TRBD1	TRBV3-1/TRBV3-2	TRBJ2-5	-	TGTGCCAGCAGCCAAGATCAGACAGGGGTAAGGGAGACCCAGTACTTC	CASSQDQTGVRETQYF
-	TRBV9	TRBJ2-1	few	TGTGCCAGCAGCGCCCGGGCCTACTCCAATGAGCAGTTCTTC	CASSARAYSNEQFF
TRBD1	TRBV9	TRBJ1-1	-	TGTGCCAGCAGCGTAGATCAGGGGGACACTGAAGCTTTCTTT	CASSVDQGDTEAFF
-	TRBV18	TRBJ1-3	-	TGTGCCAGCGAAAAGGACGGGATGCTCTCTGGAAACACCATATATTTT	CASEKDGMLSGNTIYF
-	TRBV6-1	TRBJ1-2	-	TGTGCCAGCAGTGAGATCCGGGGGCTAGGTGGCTACACCTTC	CASSEIRGLGGYTF
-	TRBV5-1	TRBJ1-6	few	TGCGCCAGCAGCGCAAGGAGGGACGGGGTTCCGAATTCACCCCTCCACTTT	CASSARRDGVPNSPLHF
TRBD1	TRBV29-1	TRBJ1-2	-	TGCAGCGTTTGGACAGGGCGGCAAGGCTACACCTTC	CSVWTGRQGYTF
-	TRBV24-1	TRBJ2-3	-	TGTGCCACCAGTGATTCTTCCCCCGGGGGAGTTGGAGATACGCAGTATTTT	CATSDSSPGGVGDTQYF
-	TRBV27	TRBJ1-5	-	TGTGCCAGCAGTTTAGGCCGGGCTGGTCAGCCCCAGCATTTT	CASSLGRAGQPQHF
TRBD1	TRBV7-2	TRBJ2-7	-	TGTGCCAGCAGCTTAGCCCAGGGGGCAGGAGAGCAGTACTTC	CASSLAQGAGEQYF
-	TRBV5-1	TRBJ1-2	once	TGCGCCAGCAGCTTGACGGTGGAGGACTATGGCTACACCTTC	CASSLTVEDYGYTF
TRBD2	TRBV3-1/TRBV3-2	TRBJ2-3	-	TGTGCCAGCAGCCAAGATATTAGCGGGGTAAGGGATACGCAGTATTTT	CASSQDISGVRDTQYF
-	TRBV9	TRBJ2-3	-	TGTGCCAGCAGCGTAGGCCCTACCGCGGCTAGCACAGATACGCAGTATTTT	CASSVGPTAASTDTQYF
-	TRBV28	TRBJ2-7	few	TGTGCCAGCAGTCAGATAACCTCCAGCTCCTACGAGCAGTACTTC	CASSQITSSSYEQYF
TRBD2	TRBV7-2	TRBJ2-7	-	TGTGCCAGCAGCTTAGATGGGGGGGAATACTCCTACGAGCAGTACTTC	CASSLDGGEYSYEQYF
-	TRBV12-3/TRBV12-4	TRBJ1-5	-	TGTGCCAGCAGTCTCGGGAACAATCAGCCCCAGCATTTT	CASSLGNNQPQHF
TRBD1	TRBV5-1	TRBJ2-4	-	TGCGCCAGCAGCTACCGACAGGGTGTGGCCAAAAACATTCAGTACTTC	CASSYRQGVAKNIQYF
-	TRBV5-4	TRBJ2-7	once	TGTGCCAGCAGCTTGGATGGCAGCTCCTACGAGCAGTACTTC	CASSLDGSSYEQYF
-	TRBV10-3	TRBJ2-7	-	TGTGCCATCAGTGAGTCAAACCGACGGATAACCTACGAGCAGTACTTC	CAISESNRRITYEQYF
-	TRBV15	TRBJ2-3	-	TGTGCCACCAGCGCCCTACAGGGTACAGATACGCAGTATTTT	CATSALQGTDTQYF
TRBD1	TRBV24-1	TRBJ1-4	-	TGTGCCACCAGTGATCCAGGGGGAGAGAATGAAAAACTGTTTTTT	CATSDPGGENEKLFF